The TCR beta chain described here comes from a study of blood T cell repertoires in COVID-19. As for the study in general: Whether acute or convalescent, the COVID-19 samples came from the United States, Italy and Spain. From T cells, B-cell-depleted T cells, or PBMCs came the material, which was cDNA or gDNA.

Germline V lookup: CDR1 LGHDT, CDR2 YNNKEL (reference sequence). The CDR3 covers 14 residues. V trimming: 7 bases; J trimming: 4 bases; junction bases outside the gene matches: 7. Original processing methods: Estimated nucleated cell counts came from reference gene primer amplification. Here immunoSEQ multiplex PCR was the method, and the copy in TCRdb shows in-frame clones only, minus some. V and J calls and clone size are those listed in that table; D and trimming were worked out from the DNA. The table has about 64,000 clones, about 93% seen once. The sequence derives from a woman of 80 years or more with active COVID-19. The sequencing sample was made of peripheral blood. The chain has TRBV3-1 (or the pseudogene TRBV3-2) and TRBJ1-5; 7 bases are a match to TRBD1. In DNA, the CDR3 is TGTGCCAGCACTCAGACAGGGTTAAATCAGCCCCAGCATTTT. It codes for CASTQTGLNQPQHF.